This is a list of T cell receptor beta chains from one sample in a study of beta chain features in type 1 diabetes. TCRdb keeps only in-frame clones here, not all; method: immunoSEQ multiplex PCR. The sample carries approximately 340,000 clones, about 16% recorded once. The sample comprised naive CD4+ T cells from blood. These receptors came from a woman between 18 and 29 years old in good health. The CDR3 runs from the conserved cysteine through the conserved F or W. Fields, in order: V gene, clone size, J gene, CDR3 protein. Part of the rows lack a size; the others show once, few, many or a class for expanded clones.

TRBV28	NA	TRBJ1-1	CASKPSMQGNTEAFF
TRBV5-1	once	TRBJ1-5	CASSPGQGNQPQHF
TRBV30	few	TRBJ1-5	CALGQAWGNQPQHF
TRBV5-1	few	TRBJ2-3	CASSGGDRQDTQYF
TRBV4-3	NA	TRBJ2-1	CASSQDGGVYNEQFF
TRBV4-2	NA	TRBJ1-1	CASSHWRNTEAFF
TRBV19	NA	TRBJ1-5	CASVGREMAQPQHF
TRBV12-5	few	TRBJ2-3	CASGFTSSGLTDTQYF
TRBV10-3	NA	TRBJ2-1	CAISESSGRRGNEQFF
TRBV29-1	NA	TRBJ1-1	CSVDNGNMNTEAFF
TRBV30	few	TRBJ2-7	CASPGTSGSGEQYF
TRBV30	NA	TRBJ2-7	CACRTSGSAYEQYF
TRBV18	NA	TRBJ2-3	CASSLRTGSTDTQYF
TRBV5-1	few	TRBJ2-7	CASSAATGDVSYEQYF
TRBV6-5	few	TRBJ1-1	CASSYSKSPQNTEAFF
TRBV2	NA	TRBJ2-7	CASIMTGLSYEQYF
TRBV29-1	NA	TRBJ2-6	CSATEREAYRRSGANVLTF
TRBV29-1	NA	TRBJ1-2	CSVSGQGMDYGYTF
TRBV5-1	NA	TRBJ2-5	CASSLVAGVETQYF
TRBV28	NA	TRBJ2-7	CASSLAGAGGHEQYF
TRBV5-4	few	TRBJ2-7	CASSSPGTSVYEQYF
TRBV29-1	NA	TRBJ2-7	CSVAYRDYYEQYF
TRBV5-4	NA	TRBJ2-7	CASRISGSYTYEQYF
TRBV5-1	NA	TRBJ1-3	CASSPGLISGNTIYF
TRBV7-2	few	TRBJ2-1	CASSLNGLAGVHEQFF
TRBV9	NA	TRBJ1-3	CASSAKRGGSGNTIYF
TRBV7-9	NA	TRBJ2-3	CASSPGLAGVGGTQYF
TRBV2	few	TRBJ2-5	CASSEKVRVRETQYF
TRBV28	few	TRBJ1-4	CASSLLGLNEKLFF
TRBV20-1	NA	TRBJ1-1	CSARDHTEAFF
TRBV28	NA	TRBJ2-1	CASRRTDYNEQFF
TRBV5-1	NA	TRBJ1-1	CASSSFGQTNTEAFF
TRBV9	few	TRBJ1-2	CASSRQAYGYTF
TRBV19	NA	TRBJ2-6	CASVYSSGANVLTF
TRBV18	NA	TRBJ2-2	CATLLAGVAGELFF
TRBV15	few	TRBJ2-3	CATSRAKAAADTQYF
TRBV9	NA	TRBJ1-5	CASSVGQAPNQPQHF
TRBV27	NA	TRBJ2-3	CASPPGGQGGQYF
TRBV6-5	few	TRBJ2-1	CASSRTSGSYNEQFF
TRBV5-1	few	TRBJ2-5	CASSLGQQETQYF
TRBV19	NA	TRBJ2-5	CASRDRRIETQYF
TRBV27	NA	TRBJ1-2	CASSPYGTANYGYTF
TRBV30	NA	TRBJ2-5	CAWSRDSQETQYF
TRBV19	few	TRBJ2-4	CASSMGRTLRAKNIQYF
TRBV19	once	TRBJ2-3	CASTRDWERDTQYF
TRBV25-1	few	TRBJ2-3	CASSGKVAAGRRDTQYF
TRBV28	NA	TRBJ1-1	CASSSPLGLNTEAFF
TRBV14	few	TRBJ2-1	CASSRLGTATYNEQFF
TRBV29-1	NA	TRBJ1-1	CSVALQTNTEAFF